The rows below give T cell receptor beta chains drawn from one sample of a study of T cell responses to AZD1222 COVID-19 vaccine. TCRdb's copy holds only in-frame clones and misses some; the assay was immunoSEQ multiplex PCR. The sample comprises some 100,000 clones, about 89% of which are singletons, and approximately 15% rests with the top ten. The sequencing used peripheral blood, collected on day 0 of AZD1222 vaccination. These receptors came from an adult in good health. The CDR3 runs from the conserved cysteine through the conserved F or W. D genes are given only for firm matches. Only part of the rows carry a size: once, few, many, or a class if the clone is expanded.

d_gene	v_gene	abundance	j_gene	CDR3aa	CDR3nt
-	TRBV10-3	-	TRBJ1-5	CAIRVGEGQPQHF	TGTGCCATCAGGGTAGGGGAGGGCCAGCCCCAGCATTTT
TRBD1	TRBV10-3	-	TRBJ2-7	CAINPGGNEQYF	TGTGCCATCAACCCAGGGGGAAACGAGCAGTACTTC
-	TRBV6-5	-	TRBJ1-2	CASSPGDYGYTF	TGTGCCAGCAGCCCGGGAGACTATGGCTACACCTTC
-	TRBV11-3	few	TRBJ1-1	CASSSGLHTEAFF	TGTGCCAGCAGCTCAGGTTTGCACACTGAAGCTTTCTTT
TRBD2	TRBV28	-	TRBJ2-5	CASSSALAGLQETQYF	TGTGCCAGCAGTTCAGCGTTAGCGGGACTCCAAGAGACCCAGTACTTC
-	TRBV4-2	-	TRBJ2-1	CASSPPGGAEQFF	TGTGCCAGCAGCCCCCCCGGCGGGGCCGAGCAGTTCTTC
-	TRBV5-1	-	TRBJ2-1	CASSLPGYNEQFF	TGCGCCAGCAGCTTGCCTGGCTACAATGAGCAGTTCTTC
TRBD2	TRBV5-1	-	TRBJ2-7	CASSMTSGGAYEQYF	TGCGCCAGCAGCATGACTAGCGGGGGGGCTTACGAGCAGTACTTC
-	TRBV7-2	-	TRBJ1-1	CASSFTTGMNTEAFF	TGTGCCAGCAGCTTCACGACAGGAATGAACACTGAAGCTTTCTTT
-	TRBV19	once	TRBJ1-4	CASRRTETNEKLFF	TGTGCCAGTAGAAGGACGGAAACTAATGAAAAACTGTTTTTT
TRBD2	TRBV7-6	-	TRBJ2-7	CASSPASGNEQYF	TGTGCCAGCAGCCCTGCTAGCGGGAACGAGCAGTACTTC
-	TRBV28	-	TRBJ2-5	CASSFSGTAQTQYF	TGTGCCAGCAGTTTTAGCGGGACAGCGCAGACCCAGTACTTC
-	TRBV10-3	-	TRBJ1-6	CASTETYNSPLHF	TGTGCCTCGACTGAAACCTATAATTCACCCCTCCACTTT
TRBD2	TRBV7-8	-	TRBJ2-5	CASSLAPRGAGETQYF	TGTGCCAGCAGCTTAGCTCCGCGGGGGGCCGGAGAGACCCAGTACTTC
-	TRBV16	-	TRBJ2-7	CASSQTTGQQYF	TGTGCCAGCAGCCAAACAACTGGGCAGCAGTACTTC
-	TRBV2	-	TRBJ1-1	CASRLAPQRAFF	TGTGCCAGCAGACTTGCCCCACAACGGGCTTTCTTT
TRBD2	TRBV7-2	-	TRBJ2-1	CASSLALAVSNEQFF	TGTGCCAGCAGCTTAGCACTAGCGGTATCCAATGAGCAGTTCTTC
TRBD1	TRBV4-1	-	TRBJ1-6	CATSTKRAGGDNSPLHF	TGCGCCACTTCCACAAAGAGGGCAGGGGGGGACAATTCACCCCTCCACTTT
-	TRBV28	-	TRBJ2-1	CASSVAGLHNEQFF	TGTGCCAGCAGCGTTGCGGGTTTGCACAATGAGCAGTTCTTC
TRBD1	TRBV4-1	-	TRBJ2-7	CASSQVVGQGVFFSYEQYF	TGCGCCAGCAGCCAGGTTGTGGGACAGGGGGTTTTTTTCTCTTACGAGCAGTACTTC
TRBD1	TRBV2	-	TRBJ1-2	CASSTGDLVGYTF	TGTGCCAGCAGTACAGGGGATCTTGTCGGCTACACCTTC
TRBD2	TRBV28	-	TRBJ2-7	CASSRQGWVAGGYEQYF	TGTGCCAGCAGTCGACAGGGGTGGGTAGCGGGAGGCTACGAGCAGTACTTC
TRBD1	TRBV28	-	TRBJ2-7	CASSLPTGTYEQYF	TGTGCCAGCAGTCTTCCGACAGGGACCTACGAGCAGTACTTC
-	TRBV5-5	-	TRBJ1-1	CASSPELPHIQKTEAFF	TGTGCCAGCAGCCCCGAACTACCCCACATACAGAAAACTGAAGCTTTCTTT
-	TRBV18	-	TRBJ2-7	CASSREPDSYEQYF	TGTGCCAGCTCCAGAGAACCCGACTCCTACGAGCAGTACTTC
TRBD2	TRBV23-1	-	TRBJ2-1	CASSQSPPIAGVSYNEQFF	TGCGCCAGCAGTCAAAGCCCCCCTATAGCGGGAGTGTCCTACAATGAGCAGTTCTTC
TRBD2	TRBV5-1	-	TRBJ2-3	CASSLFQRGGTDTQYF	TGCGCCAGCAGCTTGTTCCAGCGGGGGGGCACAGATACGCAGTATTTT
-	TRBV12-5	few	TRBJ1-2	CASGLVSVPNYGYTF	TGTGCTAGTGGTTTGGTATCGGTTCCTAACTATGGCTACACCTTC